The 16 T cell receptor beta chains in this list originate from one sample, sequenced in a study of blood T cell repertoires in COVID-19. The method was immunoSEQ multiplex PCR; TCRdb's version includes in-frame clones alone and lacks a portion of them. The data hold 300,000 to 450,000 clones, with more than 75% observed a single time. Sequencing was performed on peripheral blood. The receptors stem from a woman aged 60-75 years with COVID-19, enrolled during active disease.

The chain carries TRBV11-1 and TRBJ1-2, with 7 bases matching TRBD1. Germline CDR1 and CDR2: SGHAT and FQDESV (reference sequence). Losses at the gene ends were 7 bases for V and 1 base for J; bases not matched to a gene: 6. This CDR3 spans 14 amino acids. The CDR3 sequence is CASTPAGGNYGYTF. CDR3 bases: TGTGCCAGCACCCCTGCAGGGGGTAACTATGGCTACACCTTC.

This clone has more than one count but fewer than ten. The chain recombines TRBV7-8 with TRBJ1-3; D remains unclear. V was pared by 0 bases and J by 2 bases, with 8 bases between. This CDR3 spans 15 amino acids. Per germline, CDR1 SGHVS and CDR2 FQNEAQ. CDR3 nucleotide sequence: TGTGCCAGCAGCTTAGCGGTGGGCACTGGAAACACCATATATTTT. This encodes CASSLAVGTGNTIYF.

The genes are TRBV4-1 and TRBJ1-3; a weak D match, TRBD1 (5 bases). Trimming took off 4 bases at V and 0 bases at J, with 16 bases between the two ends. Per germline, CDR1 MGHRA and CDR2 YSYEKL. This CDR3 is built from 17 residues. The CDR3 DNA reads TGCGCCAGCAGCCCCTTCGGGGGGGGGAGCTCTGGAAACACCATATATTTT. Translation: CASSPFGGGSSGNTIYF.

The genes are TRBV11-2 and TRBJ2-3, with D possibly matching TRBD2 (7 bases). V was clipped by 5 bases and J by 0 bases, with 21 bases between them. The CDR3 has 18 residues. Looked up from germline, CDR1 is SGHAT and CDR2 is FQNNGV. The CDR3 DNA sequence: TGTGCCAGCAGCCTGAAAATCTACCGGGGGGCTAGCACAGATACGCAGTATTTT. Translation: CASSLKIYRGASTDTQYF.

CDR3 sequence: CASSPLAQGDSPLHF. CDR3 nucleotide sequence: TGTGCCAGCTCACCACTCGCCCAGGGCGATTCACCCCTCCACTTT. The chain recombines TRBV18 with TRBJ1-6; D may be TRBD1 (5 bases). V was shortened by 1 base and J by 8 bases, with 12 bases between the two germline ends. CDR1 and CDR2 (germline): KGHSH, LQKENI. The CDR3 runs to 15 residues.

The chain links TRBV18 to TRBJ1-2, with D uncertain. Between the trimmed V and J ends, which lost 2 bases and 4 bases, there was a span of 14 bases. The CDR3 has 15 amino acids. Germline V gives CDR1 KGHSH, CDR2 LQKENI. The CDR3 coding sequence is TGTGCCAGCTCACCAAGGGCCAAACGGGGCTATGGCTACACCTTC. It codes for CASSPRAKRGYGYTF.

The table lists this clone with a few counts. V and J are TRBV12-3 or TRBV12-4 and TRBJ1-1; the D is unclear. The CDR3 length is 12 residues. V was clipped by 2 bases and J by 7 bases, with 8 bases between them. Here the CDR3 DNA reads TGTGCCAGCAGTTTAAGCGGCCGTGAAGCTTTCTTT. Protein: CASSLSGREAFF.

The chain recombines TRBV7-7 with TRBJ2-2, with 7 nucleotides matching TRBD1. Germline V gives CDR1 SSHAT, CDR2 FNYEAQ (reference sequence). This CDR3 is 15 amino acids long. Unmatched junction bases numbered 12, after V lost 9 bases and J lost 5 bases. CDR3 loop: CASRQGRGGTGELFF. The CDR3 DNA reads as TGTGCCAGTAGACAGGGCCGAGGGGGAACCGGGGAGCTGTTTTTT.

The CDR3 DNA reads TGTGCCAGCAGCTTGGCCACCAGGGGGAGTGCAGATACGCAGTATTTT. It is translated as CASSLATRGSADTQYF. This sequence joins TRBV5-4 and TRBJ2-3; 7 nucleotides align to TRBD1. This CDR3 spans 16 amino acids. Germline trimming cut 0 bases from V and 4 bases from J; bases unmatched to any gene: 8. Germline loops: CDR1 SGHNT, CDR2 YYREEE (reference sequence).

This chain links TRBV4-2 with TRBJ2-1; TRBD2 agrees at 12 bases. V lost 0 bases to trimming and J lost 0 bases; unmatched junction nucleotides: 6. The CDR3 has 19 residues. Germline V gives CDR1 LGHNA, CDR2 YNFKEQ. DNA of the CDR3: TGTGCCAGCAGCCAAGATACTAGCGGGGGGCTGAGCTCCTACAATGAGCAGTTCTTC. Its protein product is CASSQDTSGGLSSYNEQFF.

This sequence joins TRBV30 and TRBJ1-1; tentative D call: TRBD1 (5 bases). Germline loops: CDR1 GTSNPN, CDR2 SVGIG (reference sequence). This CDR3 contains 16 residues. V was trimmed by 0 bases and J by 4 bases, leaving 18 bases between them. The CDR3 DNA reads TGTGCCTGGAGTGTATCAAGGGTGTCGGGGGGCACTGAAGCTTTCTTT. The encoded protein is CAWSVSRVSGGTEAFF.

This rearrangement joins TRBV5-1 to TRBJ2-1, with D maybe TRBD2 (6 bases). Trimming removed 0 bases from V and 9 bases from J, with 10 bases in between. The CDR3 is made up of 13 amino acids. The germline V gene has CDR1 SGHRS and CDR2 YFSETQ. CDR3 DNA sequence: TGCGCCAGCAGCTTGGCGGGAGCGGCTGAGCAGTTCTTC. Protein: CASSLAGAAEQFF.

The V gene is TRBV6-5, the J gene TRBJ2-1; D gene unclear. There are 11 residues in the CDR3. The germline V gene encodes CDR1 MNHEY and CDR2 SVGAGI. The ends were cut back, 0 bases at V and 8 bases at J, with 2 bases in the middle. Here the CDR3 DNA reads TGTGCCAGCAGTTACTCCGATGAGCAGTTCTTC. Its translation is CASSYSDEQFF.

The chain is built from TRBV28 and TRBJ2-7; possibly TRBD2 for D (6 bases). The CDR3 length is 14 residues. Germline V gene data show CDR1 as MDHEN and CDR2 as SYDVKM. With 5 bases removed from V and 4 bases from J, the gap between germline ends came to 15 bases. This CDR3 reads CASSPGGGSYEQYF. In DNA form, the CDR3 reads TGTGCCAGCAGTCCCGGTGGGGGGTCGTACGAGCAGTACTTC.

This sequence joins TRBV4-1 and TRBJ1-2, with TRBD1 as a possible D gene (6 bases). The V gene lost 1 base and the J gene lost 2 bases, with 8 bases spanning the gap. This CDR3 is built from 14 residues. Germline CDR1 and CDR2: MGHRA and YSYEKL. The CDR3 bases are TGCGCCAGCAGCCAAGGGACAGCGAACTATGGCTACACCTTC. Protein: CASSQGTANYGYTF.

This clone is a singleton in its sample. The chain is built from TRBV9 and TRBJ1-1; a possible D gene is TRBD1 (5 bases). This CDR3 has 14 amino acids. The V gene's germline CDR1 is SGDLS and CDR2 YYNGEE. With 0 bases removed from V and 6 bases from J, the gap between germline ends came to 12 bases. The CDR3 DNA follows: TGTGCCAGCAGCGTAGGGGCGGGACGGTCTGAAGCTTTCTTT. Protein product: CASSVGAGRSEAFF.